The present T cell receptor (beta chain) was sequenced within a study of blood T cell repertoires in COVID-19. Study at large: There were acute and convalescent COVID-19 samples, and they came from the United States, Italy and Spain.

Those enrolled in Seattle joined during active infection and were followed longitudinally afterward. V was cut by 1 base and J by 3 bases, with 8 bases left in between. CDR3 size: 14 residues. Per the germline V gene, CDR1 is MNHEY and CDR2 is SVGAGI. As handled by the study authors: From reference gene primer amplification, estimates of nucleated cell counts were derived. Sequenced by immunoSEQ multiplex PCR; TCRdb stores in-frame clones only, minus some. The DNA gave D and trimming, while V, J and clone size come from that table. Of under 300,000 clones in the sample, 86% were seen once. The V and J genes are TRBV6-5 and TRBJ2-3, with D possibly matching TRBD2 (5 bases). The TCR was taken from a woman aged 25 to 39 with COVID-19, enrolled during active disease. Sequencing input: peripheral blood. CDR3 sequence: CASSYYRGTDTQYF. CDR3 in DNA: TGTGCCAGCAGTTACTATCGGGGTACAGATACGCAGTATTTT.